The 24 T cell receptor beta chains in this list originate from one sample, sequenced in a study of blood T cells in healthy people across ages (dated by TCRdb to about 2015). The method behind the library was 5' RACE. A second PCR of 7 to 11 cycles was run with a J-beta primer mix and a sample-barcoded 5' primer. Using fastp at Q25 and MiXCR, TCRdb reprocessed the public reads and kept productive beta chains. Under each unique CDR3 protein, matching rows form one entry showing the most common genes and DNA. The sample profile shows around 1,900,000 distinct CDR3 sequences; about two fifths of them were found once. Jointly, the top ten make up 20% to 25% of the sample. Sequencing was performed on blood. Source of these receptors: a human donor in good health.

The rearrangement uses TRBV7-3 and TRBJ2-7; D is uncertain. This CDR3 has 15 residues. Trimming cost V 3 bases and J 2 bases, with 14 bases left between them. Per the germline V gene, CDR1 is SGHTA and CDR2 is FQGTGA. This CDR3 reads CASSFGVGIAYEQYF. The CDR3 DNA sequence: TGTGCCAGCAGCTTTGGTGTGGGTATAGCCTACGAGCAGTACTTC.

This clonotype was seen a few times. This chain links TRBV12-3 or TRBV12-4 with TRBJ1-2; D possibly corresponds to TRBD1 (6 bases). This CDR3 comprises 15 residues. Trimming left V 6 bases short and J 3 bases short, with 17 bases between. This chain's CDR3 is CASSRPGAGDYGYTF. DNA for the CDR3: TGTGCCAGCAGCCGCCCGGGGGCCGGTGACTATGGCTACACCTTC.

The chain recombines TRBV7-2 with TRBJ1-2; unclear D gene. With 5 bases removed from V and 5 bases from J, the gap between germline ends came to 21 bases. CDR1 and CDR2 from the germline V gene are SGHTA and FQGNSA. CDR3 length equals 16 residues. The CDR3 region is CASSPEGRTHLYGYTF. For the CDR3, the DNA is TGTGCCAGCAGCCCGGAGGGAAGGACCCACCTTTATGGCTACACCTTC.

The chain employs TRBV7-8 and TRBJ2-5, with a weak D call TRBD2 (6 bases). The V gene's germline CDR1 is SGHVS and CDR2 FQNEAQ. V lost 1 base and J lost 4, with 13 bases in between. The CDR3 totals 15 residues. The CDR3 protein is CASSLVGGLGETQYF. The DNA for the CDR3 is TGTGCCAGCAGCTTAGTTGGAGGGTTGGGAGAGACCCAGTACTTC.

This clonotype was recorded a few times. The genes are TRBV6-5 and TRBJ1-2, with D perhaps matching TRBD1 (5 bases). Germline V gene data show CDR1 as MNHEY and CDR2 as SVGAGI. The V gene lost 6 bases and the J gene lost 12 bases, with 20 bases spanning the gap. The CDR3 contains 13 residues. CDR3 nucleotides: TGTGCCAGCAGCGTGGGACGCGGGATGGGGGACACCTTC. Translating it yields CASSVGRGMGDTF.

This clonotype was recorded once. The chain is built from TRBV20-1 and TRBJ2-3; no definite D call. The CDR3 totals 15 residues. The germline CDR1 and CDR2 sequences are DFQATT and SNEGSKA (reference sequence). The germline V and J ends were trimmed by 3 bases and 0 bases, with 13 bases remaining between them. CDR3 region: CSARVPTLSTDTQYF. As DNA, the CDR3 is TGCAGTGCTAGGGTGCCGACTCTTAGCACAGATACGCAGTATTTT.

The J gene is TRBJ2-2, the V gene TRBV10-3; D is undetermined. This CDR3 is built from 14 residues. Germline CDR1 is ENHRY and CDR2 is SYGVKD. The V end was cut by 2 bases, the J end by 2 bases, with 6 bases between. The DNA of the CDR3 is TGTGCCATCAGTGAGGCAGTTAACACCGGGGAGCTGTTTTTT. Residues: CAISEAVNTGELFF.

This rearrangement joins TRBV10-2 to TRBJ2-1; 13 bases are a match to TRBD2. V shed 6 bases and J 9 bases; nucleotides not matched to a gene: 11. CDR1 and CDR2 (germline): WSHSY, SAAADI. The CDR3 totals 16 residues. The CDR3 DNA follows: TGCGCCAGCAGAGGACCCGGGACTAGCGGGGATATTGAGCAGTTCTTC. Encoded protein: CASRGPGTSGDIEQFF.

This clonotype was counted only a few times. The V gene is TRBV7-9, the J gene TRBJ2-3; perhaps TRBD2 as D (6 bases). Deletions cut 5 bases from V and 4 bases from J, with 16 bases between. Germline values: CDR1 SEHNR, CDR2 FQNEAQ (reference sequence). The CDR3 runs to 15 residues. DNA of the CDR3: TGTGCCAGCAGCCCCCGGGACTTAATCCCAGATACGCAGTATTTT. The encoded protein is CASSPRDLIPDTQYF. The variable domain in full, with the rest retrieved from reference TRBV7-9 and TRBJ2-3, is DTGVSQNPRHKITKRGQNVTFRCDPISEHNRLYWYRQTLGQGPEFLTYFQNEAQLEKSRLLSDRFSAERPKGSFSTLEIQRTEQGDSAMYLCASSPRDLIPDTQYFGPGTRLTVL.

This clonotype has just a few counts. The CDR3 is CSDGRGGHETQYF. CDR3 DNA sequence: TGCAGCGATGGACGGGGGGGACATGAGACCCAGTACTTC. The chain couples TRBV29-1 to TRBJ2-5, with TRBD2 matching 8 bases. Germline CDR1 SQVTM, CDR2 ANQGSEA. The CDR3 is 13 amino acids. The junction had 9 bases not matched to a gene; V was cut back by 7 bases and J by 5 bases.

The CDR3 spells CASSNSGTDTQYF. The CDR3 DNA sequence: TGTGCCAGCAGTAATAGCGGCACAGATACGCAGTATTTT. V usage is TRBV12-3 or TRBV12-4 and J usage is TRBJ2-3, with a weak D call TRBD2 (5 bases). The CDR3 has 13 amino acids. Trimming removed 5 bases at V and 1 base at J, with 7 bases between.

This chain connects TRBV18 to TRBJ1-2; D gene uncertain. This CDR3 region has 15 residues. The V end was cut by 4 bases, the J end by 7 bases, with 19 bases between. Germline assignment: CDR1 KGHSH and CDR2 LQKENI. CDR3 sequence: CASSQDPLLTGGYTF. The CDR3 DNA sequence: TGTGCCAGCTCACAAGATCCCCTCTTAACTGGTGGCTACACCTTC.

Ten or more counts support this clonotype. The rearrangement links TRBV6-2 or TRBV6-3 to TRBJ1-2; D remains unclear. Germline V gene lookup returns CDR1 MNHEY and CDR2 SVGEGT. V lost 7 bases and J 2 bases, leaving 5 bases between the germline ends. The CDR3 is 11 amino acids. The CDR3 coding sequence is TGTGCCAGCACCCAGAACTATGGCTACACCTTC. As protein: CASTQNYGYTF.

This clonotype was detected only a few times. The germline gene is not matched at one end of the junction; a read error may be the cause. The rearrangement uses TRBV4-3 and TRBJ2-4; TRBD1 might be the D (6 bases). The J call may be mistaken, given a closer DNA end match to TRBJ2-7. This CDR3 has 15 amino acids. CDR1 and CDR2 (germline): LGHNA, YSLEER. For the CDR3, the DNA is TGCACCAGCAGCCAAGGACTGGGACAAGCTTACGAGCAGTACTTC. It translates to CTSSQGLGQAYEQYF.

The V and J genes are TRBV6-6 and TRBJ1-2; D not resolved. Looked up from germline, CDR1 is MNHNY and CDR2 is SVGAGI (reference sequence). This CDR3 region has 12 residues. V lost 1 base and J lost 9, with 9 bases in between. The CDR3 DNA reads TGTGCCAGCAGTTACTTCGGGGAGAGCTACACCTTC. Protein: CASSYFGESYTF.

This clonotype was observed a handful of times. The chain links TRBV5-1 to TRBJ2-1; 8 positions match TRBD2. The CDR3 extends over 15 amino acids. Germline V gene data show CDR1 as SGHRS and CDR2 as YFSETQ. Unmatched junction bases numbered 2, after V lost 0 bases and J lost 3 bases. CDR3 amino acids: CASSLAGLDYNEQFF. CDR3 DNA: TGCGCCAGCAGCTTGGCGGGACTAGACTACAATGAGCAGTTCTTC.

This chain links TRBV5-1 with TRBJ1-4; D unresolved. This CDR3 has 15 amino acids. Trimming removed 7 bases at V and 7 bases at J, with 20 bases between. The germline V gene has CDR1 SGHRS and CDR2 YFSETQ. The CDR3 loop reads CASGSLGGLAEKLFF. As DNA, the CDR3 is TGCGCCAGCGGATCCTTAGGAGGGCTGGCTGAAAAACTGTTTTTT.

DNA of the CDR3: TGTGCCAGCAGCTTAGAGGGACAGGGGTTGTCACCCCTCCACTTT. This gives the protein CASSLEGQGLSPLHF. The chain employs TRBV7-2 and TRBJ1-6; 10 nucleotides agree with TRBD1. Germline V gives CDR1 SGHTA, CDR2 FQGNSA. CDR3 length: 15 amino acids. V lost 1 base to trimming and J lost 10 bases; unmatched junction nucleotides: 4. The entire variable domain, with the rest obtained from reference TRBV7-2 and TRBJ1-6, is as follows: GAGVSQSPSNKVTEKGKDVELRCDPISGHTALYWYRQSLGQGLEFLIYFQGNSAPDKSGLPSDRFSAERTGGSVSTLTIQRTQQEDSAVYLCASSLEGQGLSPLHFGNGTRLTVT.

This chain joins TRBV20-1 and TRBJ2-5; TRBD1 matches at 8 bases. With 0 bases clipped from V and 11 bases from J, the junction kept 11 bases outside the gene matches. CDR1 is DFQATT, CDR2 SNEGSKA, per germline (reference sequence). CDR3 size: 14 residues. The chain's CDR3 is CSAREYRQGLEQYF. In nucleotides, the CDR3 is TGCAGTGCTAGAGAGTACAGACAGGGGTTAGAGCAGTACTTC.

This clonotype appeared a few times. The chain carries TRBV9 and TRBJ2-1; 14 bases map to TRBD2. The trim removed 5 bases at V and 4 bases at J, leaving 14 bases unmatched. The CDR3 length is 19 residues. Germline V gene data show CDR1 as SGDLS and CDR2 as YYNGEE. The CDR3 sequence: CASRPNSGTSGGKYNEQFF. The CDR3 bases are TGTGCCAGCAGACCTAACTCCGGGACTAGCGGGGGAAAATACAATGAGCAGTTCTTC.

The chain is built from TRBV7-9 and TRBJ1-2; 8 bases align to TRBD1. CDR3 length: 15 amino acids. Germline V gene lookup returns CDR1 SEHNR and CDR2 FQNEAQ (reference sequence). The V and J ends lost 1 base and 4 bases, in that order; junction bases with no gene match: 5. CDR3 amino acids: CASSLGTGSGYGYTF. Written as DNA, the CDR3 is TGTGCCAGCAGCTTAGGGACAGGGTCGGGCTATGGCTACACCTTC.

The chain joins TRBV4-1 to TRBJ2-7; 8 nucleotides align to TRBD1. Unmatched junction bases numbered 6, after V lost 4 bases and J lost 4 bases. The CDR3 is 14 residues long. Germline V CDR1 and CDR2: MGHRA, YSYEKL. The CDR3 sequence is CASSPPGQEYEQYF. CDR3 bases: TGCGCCAGCAGCCCCCCGGGACAGGAGTACGAGCAGTACTTC.

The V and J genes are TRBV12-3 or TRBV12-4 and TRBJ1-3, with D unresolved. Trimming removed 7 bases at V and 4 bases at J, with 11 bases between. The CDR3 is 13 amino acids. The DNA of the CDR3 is TGTGCCAGCACCTCCAGTCCCGGAAACACCATATATTTT. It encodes CASTSSPGNTIYF.

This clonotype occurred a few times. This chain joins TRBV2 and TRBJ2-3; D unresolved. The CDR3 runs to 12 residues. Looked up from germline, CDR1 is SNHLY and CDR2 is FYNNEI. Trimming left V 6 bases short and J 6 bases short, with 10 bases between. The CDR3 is CASRRDGDTQYF. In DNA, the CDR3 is TGTGCCAGCAGAAGAGATGGTGATACGCAGTATTTT.